The rows below give T cell receptor beta chains drawn from one sample of a study of cytomegalovirus exposure and HLA in healthy donors. Generated by immunoSEQ multiplex PCR, the TCRdb table keeps only in-frame clones and is missing some. The repertoire holds 150,000 to 200,000 clones, over 80% seen once, with about 2.3% in the top ten. Sequencing input: PBMCs. The receptors were sampled from a young man in good health and CMV-seropositive. Both conserved end residues are part of each CDR3. The D gene is left open where the match is weak. Clone size is not always given. Where it is, it says once, few, many or a class for expanded clones.

>.|TRBV5-1|.|TRBJ2-3
TGCGCCAGCAGCAGGACTCCTGGGGGCACAGATACGCAGTATTTT
CASSRTPGGTDTQYF
>.|TRBV6-6|TRBD2|TRBJ2-3
TGTGCCAGCAGTTACCGGGGGGGCGGCACAGATACGCAGTATTTT
CASSYRGGGTDTQYF
>.|TRBV6-6|TRBD2|TRBJ2-5
TGTGCCGCCTCCGGACTAGCGATAGGAGAGACCCAGTACTTC
CAASGLAIGETQYF
>once|TRBV7-6|.|TRBJ1-1
TGTGCCAGCAGCGGAGGACTGGACACTGAAGCTTTCTTT
CASSGGLDTEAFF
>few|TRBV18|TRBD1|TRBJ1-6
TGTGCCAGCTCACCCGACAGGGGGCAAGTTAATTCACCCCTCCACTTT
CASSPDRGQVNSPLHF
>.|TRBV5-1|.|TRBJ2-3
TGCGCCAGCAACAGGGCAGGAGATATTAGCACAGATACGCAGTATTTT
CASNRAGDISTDTQYF
>few|TRBV29-1|TRBD2|TRBJ2-1
TGCAGCGTGAGGCCAGCGGGGGTCGATGAGCAGTTCTTC
CSVRPAGVDEQFF
>once|TRBV9|TRBD1|TRBJ1-2
TGTGCCAGCAGCGGCCTCCGGGACAGGACGTATGGCTACACCTTC
CASSGLRDRTYGYTF
>.|TRBV9|TRBD1|TRBJ1-2
TGTGCCAGCAGCGTTGACAGGGGTGGCTACACCTTC
CASSVDRGGYTF
>.|TRBV6-6|.|TRBJ2-3
TGTGCCAGCAGGGGTGAGGGAAACACAGATACGCAGTATTTT
CASRGEGNTDTQYF
>.|TRBV9|.|TRBJ2-5
TGTGCCAGCAGCGTAGACCCCCCTGGGAGCGGACAAGAGACCCAGTACTTC
CASSVDPPGSGQETQYF
>.|TRBV7-3|.|TRBJ2-1
TGTGCCAGCAGCTTAGGACCTGGGACTTTGGTGAATGAGCAGTTCTTC
CASSLGPGTLVNEQFF
>.|TRBV10-3|.|TRBJ2-5
TGTGCCATCAGTACAGTATACCAAGAGACCCAGTACTTC
CAISTVYQETQYF
>.|TRBV7-3|TRBD2|TRBJ2-5
TGTGCCAGCAGCCCGAACGGGGGCGGGGGGGCGAAGACCCAGTACTTC
CASSPNGGGGAKTQYF
>.|TRBV11-2|TRBD1|TRBJ1-1
TGTGCCAGCAGCTTTAGGACAGGGGTGAACACTGAAGCTTTCTTT
CASSFRTGVNTEAFF
>.|TRBV5-1|TRBD1|TRBJ1-2
TGCGCCAGCAGCTCGGACAGGACCTATGGCTACACCTTC
CASSSDRTYGYTF
>.|TRBV7-2|TRBD2|TRBJ2-3
TGTGCCAGCAGCCCAGGGACTAGCGGGGGCCGATTCACAGATACGCAGTATTTT
CASSPGTSGGRFTDTQYF
>few|TRBV14|TRBD1|TRBJ2-7
TGTGCCAGCAGCCTCGGGACAGGGACCTACGAGCAGTACTTC
CASSLGTGTYEQYF
>.|TRBV6-6|TRBD1|TRBJ1-5
TGTGCCAGCAGTTACCAGGGGGACATGCAGCCCCAGCATTTT
CASSYQGDMQPQHF
>.|TRBV5-1|TRBD2|TRBJ2-3
TGCGCCAGCAGCTCGACACGACTAGCGGGGGCTGATACGCAGTATTTT
CASSSTRLAGADTQYF
>.|TRBV18|TRBD1|TRBJ1-4
TGTGCCAGCTCACCCACAGGGGGCTTTAATGAAAAACTGTTTTTT
CASSPTGGFNEKLFF
>.|TRBV13|.|TRBJ1-6
TGTGCCAGCAGCCCAGGAGGGGGGGCGCTTGGCGGTTCACCCCTCCACTTT
CASSPGGGALGGSPLHF
>.|TRBV9|TRBD2|TRBJ2-2
TGTGCCAGCAGCGTGACGGGGGGGCCCGGGGAGCTGTTTTTT
CASSVTGGPGELFF
>.|TRBV4-3|TRBD1|TRBJ2-4
TGCGCCAGCAGCCAAGCGTCGGGACAGGGTACCACCCCAGGAAAAAAAAACATTCAGTACTTC
CASSQASGQGTTPGKKNIQYF
>.|TRBV19|TRBD2|TRBJ2-7
TGTGCCAGTAGTATAGGCCCGGGGGGCTACGAGCAGTACTTC
CASSIGPGGYEQYF
>.|TRBV30|TRBD1|TRBJ2-7
TGTGCCTGGAGTGTACAGGGGGCGGTCACCTACGAGCAGTACTTC
CAWSVQGAVTYEQYF
>.|TRBV6-5|TRBD1|TRBJ2-7
TGTGCCAGCAGACCGGGACAGGGGTTCTCCTACGAGCAGTACTTC
CASRPGQGFSYEQYF
>.|TRBV14|TRBD1|TRBJ1-6
TGTGCCAGCAGCCAAACCCAGGGACAGGCGAGCTCCTATAATTCACCCCTCCACTTT
CASSQTQGQASSYNSPLHF
>.|TRBV2|.|TRBJ1-6
TGTGCCAGCAGGCCCAGGGGCGGGAATTCACCCCTCCACTTT
CASRPRGGNSPLHF
>.|TRBV5-1|.|TRBJ2-7
TGCGCCAGCACGATCCAGGGACACCCTTACGAGCAGTACTTC
CASTIQGHPYEQYF
>.|TRBV10-1|.|TRBJ2-3
TGCGCCAGCAGTTTAAGTGCGGGGACGGGCACAGATACGCAGTATTTT
CASSLSAGTGTDTQYF
>many|TRBV29-1|.|TRBJ1-3
TGCAGCGTTGAACAGGGCTCTGGAAACACCATATATTTT
CSVEQGSGNTIYF
>.|TRBV6-1|TRBD2|TRBJ2-3
TGTGCCAGCAGGGTATGGACTAGCGGGACAGATACGCAGTATTTT
CASRVWTSGTDTQYF
>.|TRBV2|.|TRBJ2-7
TGTGCCAGCAGGGGAGAGGGGCGAGGGGGTTTCTACGAGCAGTACTTC
CASRGEGRGGFYEQYF
>.|TRBV6-6|.|TRBJ2-5
TGTGCCGCCGGCAGGGACCAAGAGACCCAGTACTTC
CAAGRDQETQYF
>.|TRBV15|.|TRBJ1-1
TGTGCCACCAGCAGCGGGGTTTCGAACACTGAAGCTTTCTTT
CATSSGVSNTEAFF
>.|TRBV7-9|.|TRBJ1-2
TGTGCCAGCAGCCCGAGGCCAGATGCAGATGGCTACACCTTC
CASSPRPDADGYTF
>.|TRBV4-2|TRBD2|TRBJ2-2
TGTGCCAGCAGCCAAGGGAGCGGGGGGGCCGCCGGGGAGCTGTTTTTT
CASSQGSGGAAGELFF
>.|TRBV7-2|TRBD2|TRBJ2-2
TGTGCCAGCAGCTTGACTAGCGGGGGCACCGGGGAGCTGTTTTTT
CASSLTSGGTGELFF